This T cell receptor beta chain was documented in a study of PD-L1 blockade in urothelial cancer. Study-level background: Patients went on atezolizumab around 2014, receiving 1,200 mg intravenously every 3 weeks.

The CDR3 has 14 amino acids. The germline CDR1 and CDR2 sequences are MDHEN and SYDVKM. V shed 3 bases and J 4 bases; nucleotides not matched to a gene: 3. TCR analog templates of synthetic origin were spiked into each PCR. Method: immunoSEQ multiplex PCR; TCRdb's copy keeps in-frame clones and lacks some. This table has more than 70,000 clones, roughly 91% appearing once. Study conclusions and caveats: Prediction of better survival came from below-median pretreatment blood TCR clonality.

Each patient gave between 1 and 8 samples, pretreatment and on-treatment. Remarks on this clone: The antigen remains unidentified.

The source material was PBMCs, sampled around atezolizumab (anti-PD-L1) treatment. This sequence was found in a man in his 60s with urothelial cancer. V and J are TRBV28 and TRBJ1-1, with 9 bases aligning to TRBD1. CDR3 in DNA: TGTGCCAGCAGTTTGACACAGGGGGCCACTGAAGCTTTCTTT. Translating it yields CASSLTQGATEAFF.